The 26 T cell receptor beta chains listed next were all sequenced from one sample in a study of CD8 T cells in Susac syndrome. Random-hexamer reverse transcription was applied to about 0.45 to 1 ug RNA. TCRdb independently ran MiXCR on the immunoSEQ multiplex PCR reads; one entry per CDR3 protein. The table lists fewer than 80,000 distinct CDR3 sequences, roughly 95% of them singletons. Sequences were obtained from CD8+ T cells from PBMCs. These TCRs come from a human donor with Susac syndrome.

The rearrangement uses TRBV7-2 and TRBJ1-6; 8 bases map to TRBD1. V shed 7 bases and J 7 bases; nucleotides not matched to a gene: 12. The CDR3 is 16 residues long. CDR1 is SGHTA and CDR2 is FQGNSA in the germline V gene. The CDR3 region has the DNA TGTGCCAGCAAGTCAACCGGGACAGGTGCCAATTCACCCCTCCACTTT. This encodes CASKSTGTGANSPLHF.

The rearrangement joins TRBV19 to TRBJ1-3, with D perhaps TRBD1 (5 bases). Trimming took off 4 bases at V and 0 bases at J, with 13 bases between the two ends. This CDR3 spans 16 amino acids. Germline V gene lookup returns CDR1 LNHDA and CDR2 SQIVND (reference sequence). CDR3 loop: CASSRMDIGSGNTIYF. In nucleotides, the CDR3 is TGTGCCAGTAGTAGGATGGACATCGGCTCTGGAAACACCATATATTTT.

V and J are TRBV5-6 and TRBJ2-7; unclear D gene. Germline-derived CDR1 and CDR2 are SGHDT and YYEEEE. The V gene lost 3 bases and the J gene lost 6 bases, with 10 bases spanning the gap. CDR3 length: 12 residues. CDR3 nucleotide sequence: TGTGCCAGCAGCTCGGGTTTTCGCGAGCAGTACTTC. Amino acids: CASSSGFREQYF.

V gene TRBV20-1 combines with J gene TRBJ2-6, with unresolved D. The CDR3 totals 12 residues. CDR1 is DFQATT and CDR2 is SNEGSKA in the germline V gene (reference sequence). The V gene lost 3 bases and the J gene lost 1 base, with 1 base spanning the gap. The CDR3 coding sequence is TGCAGTGCTAGTTCTGGGGCCAACGTCCTGACTTTC. Protein sequence: CSASSGANVLTF.

This chain connects TRBV13 to TRBJ2-1, with TRBD2 matching 9 bases. This CDR3 contains 15 residues. In germline, CDR1 is PRHDT, CDR2 FYEKMQ (reference sequence). V shed 1 base, J shed 10 bases, and the junction held 8 bases outside the gene matches. CDR3 DNA: TGTGCCAGCAGCTTAGAGCGGGGGGCTGTGCCCGAGCAGTTCTTC. The encoded protein is CASSLERGAVPEQFF.

The rearrangement links TRBV30 to TRBJ1-2; no clear D gene. V was clipped by 4 bases and J by 6 bases, with 18 bases between them. This CDR3 contains 14 residues. Germline V gene lookup returns CDR1 GTSNPN and CDR2 SVGIG (reference sequence). The CDR3 DNA sequence: TGTGCCTGGACCCCGTTGAGGGCCGTCGATGGCTACACCTTC. The encoded protein is CAWTPLRAVDGYTF.

This sequence joins TRBV7-6 and TRBJ2-7; D is unresolved. The length of the CDR3 is 14 residues. Germline V gene sequence: CDR1 SGHVS, CDR2 FNYEAQ. Trimming removed 2 bases at V and 3 bases at J, with 11 bases between. The chain's CDR3 is CASSLKGNYYEQYF. In DNA, the CDR3 is TGTGCCAGCAGCTTAAAGGGAAACTACTACGAGCAGTACTTC.

The chain combines TRBV3-1 with TRBJ2-3; D not resolved. The V end lost 4 bases, the J end lost 6 bases, and 17 bases lay between the germline ends. The CDR3 spans 15 residues. CDR1 LGHDT and CDR2 YNNKEL come from the germline V gene (reference sequence). The DNA of the CDR3 is TGTGCCAGCAGCCTAGGCGGCCCCAAAGCGGATACGCAGTATTTT. Translating it yields CASSLGGPKADTQYF.

The V and J genes are TRBV30 and TRBJ1-6; 8 positions agree with TRBD1. V shed 8 bases, J shed 3 bases, and the junction held 12 bases outside the gene matches. There are 16 residues in the CDR3. Germline lookup yields CDR1 GTSNPN and CDR2 SVGIG (reference sequence). In nucleotides, the CDR3 is TGTGCCGTCTACCAGGACAGGGCTCACTATAATTCACCCCTCCACTTT. The encoded protein is CAVYQDRAHYNSPLHF.

This sequence joins TRBV2 and TRBJ1-6; the D is unclear. Germline V gives CDR1 SNHLY, CDR2 FYNNEI. Trimming stripped 2 bases from V and 4 bases from J, with 6 bases between. The CDR3 has 14 amino acids. The DNA for the CDR3 is TGTGCCAGCAGTGAAATAGATTATAATTCACCCCTCCACTTT. This translates into CASSEIDYNSPLHF.

J is TRBJ1-1 and V is TRBV11-2; no clear D gene. The germline V gene encodes CDR1 SGHAT and CDR2 FQNNGV. V lost 3 bases, J lost 1 base, and 9 bases lay in between. The CDR3 runs to 14 residues. CDR3 DNA: TGTGCCAGCAGCTTTCGGTCAGAGAACACTGAAGCTTTCTTT. Residues: CASSFRSENTEAFF.

The rearrangement joins TRBV4-1 to TRBJ2-1; 7 nucleotides line up with TRBD1. The CDR3 sequence is 12 residues long. Trimming took 9 bases from V and 6 from J; bases not matched to a gene: 5. Germline loops: CDR1 MGHRA, CDR2 YSYEKL. CDR3 coding DNA: TGCGCCAGTCTTTCAGGGGGCAATGAGCAGTTCTTC. Its translation: CASLSGGNEQFF.

The chain recombines TRBV4-2 with TRBJ1-6, with TRBD1 identical over 10 bases. V was pared by 6 bases and J by 8 bases, with 7 bases of the junction left unmatched. The CDR3 runs to 15 residues. Germline assignment: CDR1 LGHNA and CDR2 YNFKEQ. The CDR3 reads CASSLSTGGDSPLHF. CDR3 coding DNA: TGTGCCAGCAGTCTATCGACAGGGGGCGATTCACCCCTCCACTTT.

The chain is built from TRBV4-1 and TRBJ1-1; tentatively, D is TRBD1 (5 bases). V was shortened by 4 bases and J by 5 bases, with 14 bases between the two germline ends. From germline, CDR1 is MGHRA and CDR2 YSYEKL. The CDR3 loop spans 14 amino acids. In DNA, the CDR3 is TGCGCCAGCAGCCCTGGGGGGGGAGGAACTGAAGCTTTCTTT. Protein product: CASSPGGGGTEAFF.

As regards this clonotype: One end of the junction varies from germline; a read error may be responsible. The V and J genes are TRBV10-3 and TRBJ2-1, with no clear D. The CDR3 consists of 12 residues. Germline CDR1 reads ENHRY; CDR2 reads SYGVKD. The CDR3 reads CASQHETNEQFF. Here the CDR3 DNA reads TGTGCCTCACAACACGAAACCAATGAGCAGTTTTTC.

This rearrangement joins TRBV25-1 to TRBJ2-1, with D hard to call. V lost 2 bases, J lost 0 bases, and 2 bases lay in between. This CDR3 has 13 amino acids. Germline V gene sequence: CDR1 MGHDK, CDR2 SYGVNS. As DNA, the CDR3 is TGTGCCAGCAGTGAACGCTCCTACAATGAGCAGTTCTTC. This translates into CASSERSYNEQFF.

The CDR3 region has the DNA TGTGCCAGCACTACAGGGGGAGTGGCTAACTATGGCTACACCTTC. Translated, it gives CASTTGGVANYGYTF. J is TRBJ1-2 and V is TRBV7-9; TRBD1 matches at 8 bases. Trimming cost V 7 bases and J 0 bases; bases outside gene matches: 7. CDR1 SEHNR and CDR2 FQNEAQ come from the germline V gene (reference sequence). The CDR3 loop spans 15 amino acids. Looking up the rest from reference TRBV7-9 and TRBJ1-2 gives the full variable domain: DTGVSQNPRHKITKRGQNVTFRCDPISEHNRLYWYRQTLGQGPEFLTYFQNEAQLEKSRLLSDRFSAERPKGSFSTLEIQRTEQGDSAMYLCASTTGGVANYGYTFGSGTRLTVV.

CDR3 region: CASSVVPAGLTDTQYF. The CDR3 DNA sequence: TGTGCCAGCAGCGTAGTTCCAGCGGGGCTCACAGATACGCAGTATTTT. V and J are TRBV9 and TRBJ2-3; 7 bases agree with TRBD2. Per germline, CDR1 SGDLS and CDR2 YYNGEE. J was trimmed by 2 bases and V by 0 bases; bases with no gene match: 6. The CDR3 is 16 residues long.

V and J are TRBV7-9 and TRBJ2-5; D possibly corresponds to TRBD2 (5 bases). The CDR3 extends over 11 amino acids. Germline loops: CDR1 SEHNR, CDR2 FQNEAQ (reference sequence). V was cut by 5 bases and J by 9 bases, with 10 bases left in between. The CDR3 spells CASSTPGAQYF. CDR3 DNA: TGTGCCAGCAGCACCCCCGGGGCCCAGTACTTC.

V gene TRBV9 combines with J gene TRBJ2-6; D unresolved. Looked up from germline, CDR1 is SGDLS and CDR2 is YYNGEE. The ends were cut back, 3 bases at V and 0 bases at J, with 4 bases in the middle. This CDR3 is 14 amino acids long. The CDR3 sequence is CASSARSGANVLTF. The CDR3 region has the DNA TGTGCCAGCAGCGCCCGCTCTGGGGCCAACGTCCTGACTTTC.

The chain links TRBV24-1 to TRBJ1-5; 7 nucleotides match TRBD1. The germline CDR1 and CDR2 sequences are KGHDR and SFDVKD. This CDR3 region has 15 residues. V lost 4 bases to trimming and J lost 4 bases; unmatched junction nucleotides: 6. This CDR3 reads CATSDPGQSNQPQHF. In nucleotides, the CDR3 is TGTGCCACCAGTGACCCGGGACAGAGTAATCAGCCCCAGCATTTT.

The genes are TRBV29-1 and TRBJ1-3; possible D gene TRBD1, 5 bases. V gave up 6 bases and J gave up 0 bases, with 9 bases separating them. The CDR3 length is 13 residues. The germline V gene encodes CDR1 SQVTM and CDR2 ANQGSEA. The CDR3 spells CSVTDFSGNTIYF. CDR3 DNA: TGCAGCGTGACAGATTTCTCTGGAAACACCATATATTTT.

The chain has TRBV9 and TRBJ2-5; 10 nucleotides agree with TRBD1. The ends lost 0 bases at V and 4 bases at J; junction bases unmatched: 3. CDR1 is SGDLS and CDR2 is YYNGEE in the germline V gene. The CDR3 consists of 15 residues. In DNA, the CDR3 is TGTGCCAGCAGCGTAGGGGACAGGGGCGGAGAGACCCAGTACTTC. Translation gives CASSVGDRGGETQYF.

Here the CDR3 DNA reads TGCGCCAGCAGCCAAGATGGGCAGATCAATCAGCCCCAGCATTTT. It translates to CASSQDGQINQPQHF. The chain has TRBV4-1 and TRBJ1-5; D remains ambiguous. This CDR3 comprises 15 residues. Trimming left V 0 bases short and J 3 bases short, with 9 bases between. Germline assignment: CDR1 MGHRA and CDR2 YSYEKL.

The chain combines TRBV27 with TRBJ1-2; 7 bases map to TRBD1. Germline CDR1 and CDR2: MNHEY and SMNVEV (reference sequence). The CDR3 spans 15 residues. J gave up 3 bases and V 5 bases, and 9 bases lay outside the gene matches. The DNA of the CDR3 is TGTGCCAGCAGTCTGGACCGACAGGGCTACTATGGCTACACCTTC. Residues: CASSLDRQGYYGYTF.

V and J are TRBV9 and TRBJ2-1, with 7 nucleotides matching TRBD1. V gave up 2 bases and J gave up 10 bases; unmatched junction bases: 0. CDR1 SGDLS and CDR2 YYNGEE come from the germline V gene. The CDR3 is 11 amino acids. The CDR3 nucleotides are TGTGCCAGCAGCGTGGACAGGGAGCAGTTCTTC. Translation gives CASSVDREQFF. The entire variable domain, with the rest obtained from reference TRBV9 and TRBJ2-1, is as follows: DSGVTQTPKHLITATGQRVTLRCSPRSGDLSVYWYQQSLDQGLQFLIQYYNGEERAKGNILERFSAQQFPDLHSELNLSSLELGDSALYFCASSVDREQFFGPGTRLTVL.